Following are 30 T cell receptor beta chains from one sample sequenced in a study of cytomegalovirus exposure and HLA in healthy donors. The PCR was carried out with 60 Vbeta primers and 13 Jbeta primers. The method was immunoSEQ multiplex PCR; TCRdb's version includes in-frame clones alone and lacks a portion of them. Among roughly 75,000 clones listed, approximately 82% were seen once. Sequencing input: PBMCs. Receptors originate from a man between 70 and 80 years old in good health and CMV-seropositive.

The chain has TRBV5-8 and TRBJ2-5; D possibly corresponds to TRBD2 (6 bases). Germline CDR1 reads SGHTS; CDR2 reads YDEGEE. The CDR3 sequence is 14 residues long. V gave up 3 bases and J gave up 2 bases, with 11 bases separating them. As DNA, the CDR3 is TGTGCCAGCAGCTCAGACCGGGGGCAAGAGACCCAGTACTTC. Translated: CASSSDRGQETQYF.

This rearrangement joins TRBV10-2 to TRBJ2-5; D gene uncertain. Trimming left V 5 bases short and J 2 bases short, with 3 bases between. Germline V gene data show CDR1 as WSHSY and CDR2 as SAAADI. CDR3 length equals 11 residues. The CDR3 reads CASSQQETQYF. CDR3 nucleotide sequence: TGCGCCAGCAGTCAGCAAGAGACCCAGTACTTC.

The chain links TRBV5-4 to TRBJ2-1; 8 nucleotides agree with TRBD1. The V gene end was trimmed by 4 bases and the J gene end by 0 bases; junction bases not matched to a gene: 3. Germline V gene lookup returns CDR1 SGHNT and CDR2 YYREEE (reference sequence). The CDR3 totals 15 residues. In DNA, the CDR3 is TGTGCCAGCAGCATACAGGGGGTCTCCTACAATGAGCAGTTCTTC. Encoded protein: CASSIQGVSYNEQFF.

This chain uses TRBV7-6 with TRBJ2-3; D uncertain. Trimming cost V 0 bases and J 2 bases, with 9 bases left between them. Germline V gives CDR1 SGHVS, CDR2 FNYEAQ. CDR3 length equals 15 residues. CDR3: CASSLARQNTDTQYF. CDR3 DNA sequence: TGTGCCAGCAGCTTAGCGCGACAAAACACAGATACGCAGTATTTT.

This sequence joins TRBV7-2 and TRBJ2-1; weak D call: TRBD2 (6 bases). The CDR3 has 15 residues. Trimming took off 1 base at V and 6 bases at J, with 13 bases between the two ends. From germline, CDR1 is SGHTA and CDR2 FQGNSA. The CDR3 DNA follows: TGTGCCAGCAGCTTAGGGCAGGGAGGTAGCAATGAGCAGTTCTTC. Its translation is CASSLGQGGSNEQFF.

The CDR3 loop reads CASSQTGAIYEQYF. CDR3 DNA sequence: TGTGCCAGCAGTCAGACAGGGGCGATCTACGAGCAGTACTTC. The chain combines TRBV27 with TRBJ2-7; 8 bases match TRBD1. The V gene end was trimmed by 5 bases and the J gene end by 3 bases; junction bases not matched to a gene: 6. CDR1 is MNHEY and CDR2 is SMNVEV in the germline V gene (reference sequence). The CDR3 runs 14 residues.

This chain uses TRBV6-5 with TRBJ2-7; tentative D call: TRBD1 (6 bases). The CDR3 extends over 14 amino acids. Between the trimmed V and J ends, which lost 7 bases and 0 bases, there was a span of 13 bases. Germline V CDR1 and CDR2: MNHEY, SVGAGI. CDR3 coding DNA: TGTGCCAGCACCCCAGGGGCCCTCTCCTACGAGCAGTACTTC. It specifies CASTPGALSYEQYF.

The genes are TRBV18 and TRBJ2-1; 10 bases map to TRBD1. The ends lost 3 bases at V and 5 bases at J; junction bases unmatched: 4. CDR1 and CDR2 from the germline V gene are KGHSH and LQKENI. The CDR3 contains 15 residues. This chain's CDR3 is CASSPGQGNNNEQFF. The DNA of the CDR3 is TGTGCCAGCTCACCGGGACAGGGGAATAACAATGAGCAGTTCTTC. The entire variable domain, with the rest obtained from reference TRBV18 and TRBJ2-1, is as follows: NAGVMQNPRHLVRRRGQEARLRCSPMKGHSHVYWYRQLPEEGLKFMVYLQKENIIDESGMPKERFSAEFPKEGPSILRIQQVVRGDSAAYFCASSPGQGNNNEQFFGPGTRLTVL.

This chain uses TRBV7-2 with TRBJ2-5; a weak D match, TRBD2 (5 bases). The germline gives CDR1 SGHTA, CDR2 FQGNSA. The germline V and J ends were trimmed by 4 bases and 5 bases, with 17 bases remaining between them. This CDR3 is 15 amino acids long. CDR3 loop: CASSSAGETLETQYF. For the CDR3, the DNA is TGTGCCAGCAGCTCAGCCGGGGAGACTCTGGAGACCCAGTACTTC.

This chain joins TRBV19 and TRBJ1-4; tentative D call: TRBD1 (5 bases). The CDR3 consists of 13 residues. Between the trimmed V and J ends, which lost 5 bases and 10 bases, there was a span of 14 bases. Germline CDR1 is LNHDA and CDR2 is SQIVND (reference sequence). The CDR3 region has the DNA TGTGCCAGTAGTTCCCGGAGTCAGGGAAAACTGTTTTTT. It is translated as CASSSRSQGKLFF.

The chain combines TRBV6-1 with TRBJ2-5, with 7 bases aligning to TRBD1. With the DNA end fitting TRBJ2-7 better, the J assignment may be wrong. Germline CDR1 is MNHNS and CDR2 is SASEGT. CDR3 length: 13 amino acids. The CDR3 region is CASSPGQSYEQYF. As DNA, the CDR3 is TGTGCCAGCAGTCCGGGACAGTCCTACGAGCAGTACTTC.

V is TRBV5-1 and J is TRBJ2-7; D unclear. The CDR3 has 13 amino acids. Germline CDR1 SGHRS, CDR2 YFSETQ. V lost 3 bases and J lost 0, with 7 bases in between. CDR3 bases: TGCGCCAGCAGCTGGGCCAGCTCCTACGAGCAGTACTTC. As protein: CASSWASSYEQYF.

The chain links TRBV5-1 to TRBJ2-5, with 12 nucleotides matching TRBD2. CDR3 length: 15 residues. CDR1 SGHRS and CDR2 YFSETQ come from the germline V gene. V trimming: 4 bases; J trimming: 4 bases; junction bases outside the gene matches: 5. The CDR3 protein is CASSRLAGVLETQYF. The CDR3 region has the DNA TGCGCCAGCAGCCGACTAGCGGGAGTTTTAGAGACCCAGTACTTC.

V and J are TRBV21-1 and TRBJ2-7; TRBD1 is the table's D call, not checked against the DNA. TRBV21-1 is reported as a pseudogene. CDR3 size: 14 residues. CDR3 in amino acids: CASSGFGQDYEQYF. For the CDR3, the DNA is TGTGCCAGCAGCGGCTTCGGACAGGACTACGAGCAGTACTTC.

The chain recombines TRBV10-3 with TRBJ2-2, with 9 bases identical to TRBD2. This CDR3 contains 16 residues. V lost 3 bases, J lost 8 bases, and 10 bases stayed unmatched. Germline V lookup: CDR1 ENHRY, CDR2 SYGVKD. This CDR3 is CAISDSGGSLLGELFF. The CDR3 nucleotides are TGTGCCATCAGTGATAGCGGGGGAAGCCTATTGGGGGAGCTGTTTTTT.

This sequence joins TRBV6-1 and TRBJ2-2, with 7 bases fitting TRBD1. The CDR3 spans 14 residues. V shed 6 bases, J shed 1 base, and the junction held 2 bases outside the gene matches. CDR1 and CDR2 (germline): MNHNS, SASEGT. The CDR3 DNA reads TGTGCCAGCAGACAGGGGCTGAACACCGGGGAGCTGTTTTTT. Amino acids: CASRQGLNTGELFF.

The chain employs TRBV7-3 and TRBJ2-3; 14 bases map to TRBD2. Per germline, CDR1 SGHTA and CDR2 FQGTGA. The CDR3 has 17 residues. V was clipped by 2 bases and J by 2 bases; unmatched bases: 3. CDR3 in amino acids: CASSLLGLAGATDTQYF. The CDR3 DNA is TGTGCCAGCAGCTTATTGGGACTAGCGGGGGCCACAGATACGCAGTATTTT. Based on the CDR3 plus reference TRBV7-3 and TRBJ2-3, the full variable domain is GAGVSQTPSNKVTEKGKYVELRCDPISGHTALYWYRQSLGQGPEFLIYFQGTGAADDSGLPNDRFFAVRPEGSVSTLKIQRTERGDSAVYLCASSLLGLAGATDTQYFGPGTRLTVL.

V gene TRBV30 combines with J gene TRBJ2-3, with TRBD2 matching over 11 bases. The J segment lost 2 bases and the V segment lost 0 bases, leaving 1 base of the junction unmatched. Germline lookup yields CDR1 GTSNPN and CDR2 SVGIG (reference sequence). The CDR3 extends over 15 amino acids. The DNA of the CDR3 is TGTGCCTGGAGTGTACTAGCGGGAGCCACAGATACGCAGTATTTT. Its translation is CAWSVLAGATDTQYF.

This clone was picked up a small number of times. The V gene is TRBV4-2, the J gene TRBJ1-3; maybe TRBD1 (5 bases). CDR3 length: 15 residues. The V and J ends lost 4 bases and 0 bases respectively, with 10 bases between them. From germline, CDR1 is LGHNA and CDR2 YNFKEQ. DNA of the CDR3: TGTGCCAGCAGCCTCTCAAGGGGCTCTGGAAACACCATATATTTT. The encoded protein is CASSLSRGSGNTIYF.

The rearrangement links TRBV19 to TRBJ1-2; 7 bases are a match to TRBD1. This CDR3 contains 13 residues. Germline trimming cut 5 bases from V and 2 bases from J; bases unmatched to any gene: 2. Germline V gene lookup returns CDR1 LNHDA and CDR2 SQIVND (reference sequence). CDR3 amino acids: CASSSQGNYGYTF. As DNA, the CDR3 is TGTGCCAGTAGTTCACAGGGGAACTATGGCTACACCTTC.

The genes are TRBV10-1 and TRBJ2-2; D is perhaps TRBD1 (6 bases). The CDR3 spans 12 residues. Germline assignment: CDR1 WNHNN and CDR2 SYGVQD (reference sequence). V was shortened by 5 bases and J by 5 bases, with 6 bases between the two germline ends. Written as DNA, the CDR3 is TGCGCCAGCAGTACAGGGACCGGGGAGCTGTTTTTT. Protein sequence: CASSTGTGELFF.

J is TRBJ2-7 and V is TRBV7-9; 9 bases fit TRBD2. Germline loops: CDR1 SEHNR, CDR2 FQNEAQ (reference sequence). The CDR3 length is 16 residues. J gave up 6 bases and V 6 bases, and 15 bases lay outside the gene matches. The CDR3 reads CASRHQVAGVGTEQYF. CDR3 nucleotide sequence: TGTGCCAGCAGGCATCAGGTAGCGGGAGTAGGGACCGAGCAGTACTTC.

This chain uses TRBV4-1 with TRBJ2-2; 8 positions agree with TRBD1. CDR3 length equals 15 residues. CDR1 MGHRA and CDR2 YSYEKL come from the germline V gene. Losses at the gene ends were 3 bases for V and 6 bases for J; bases not matched to a gene: 6. CDR3 coding DNA: TGCGCCAGCAGCCAGCAGGGGGCCCCACCCGGGGAGCTGTTTTTT. Translation gives CASSQQGAPPGELFF.

CDR3 sequence reads: CASSPSLDGSPLHF. Here the CDR3 DNA reads TGCGCCAGCAGCCCCAGTCTAGATGGTTCACCCCTCCACTTT. The chain employs TRBV5-1 and TRBJ1-6, with unresolved D. This CDR3 has 14 residues. V was cut by 4 bases and J by 9 bases, with 14 bases left in between. Germline V CDR1 and CDR2: SGHRS, YFSETQ.

This clone was seen a single time. CDR3 residues: CASSLDGIRNSPLHF. CDR3 nucleotide sequence: TGTGCCAGCAGCTTGGACGGTATCCGCAATTCACCCCTCCACTTT. The rearrangement joins TRBV5-4 to TRBJ1-6; D is unresolved. CDR1 is SGHNT, CDR2 YYREEE, per germline (reference sequence). The CDR3 sequence is 15 residues long. V was pared by 0 bases and J by 7 bases, with 11 bases between.

J is TRBJ2-7 and V is TRBV5-4; possibly TRBD1 for D (6 bases). Germline CDR1 is SGHNT and CDR2 is YYREEE (reference sequence). V gave up 1 base and J gave up 7 bases, with 12 bases separating them. CDR3 length equals 13 residues. In DNA, the CDR3 is TGTGCCAGCAGCTTGACAGGGTGGGGTGAGCAGTACTTC. Translating it yields CASSLTGWGEQYF.

The chain joins TRBV2 to TRBJ1-4; TRBD1 is a possible D gene (5 bases). The CDR3 loop spans 15 amino acids. With 5 bases removed from V and 8 bases from J, the gap between germline ends came to 18 bases. Germline CDR1 reads SNHLY; CDR2 reads FYNNEI. CDR3 loop: CASSSPGGVGEKLFF. DNA of the CDR3: TGTGCCAGCAGTTCCCCGGGGGGGGTTGGGGAAAAACTGTTTTTT.

The rearrangement uses TRBV5-1 and TRBJ2-7; 9 nucleotides match TRBD1. The CDR3 sequence is 14 residues long. After removal of 3 bases from V and 2 bases from J, the junction contained 3 bases not matched to a gene. CDR1 is SGHRS, CDR2 YFSETQ, per germline. CDR3 DNA: TGCGCCAGCAGCTGGGACAGGGCTACCTACGAGCAGTACTTC. Protein: CASSWDRATYEQYF.

Regarding this clone: Other DNA sequences in the sample encode the same CDR3. This chain connects TRBV5-1 to TRBJ2-2, with TRBD2 as a possible D gene (6 bases). Per the germline V gene, CDR1 is SGHRS and CDR2 is YFSETQ. The germline V and J ends were trimmed by 2 bases and 1 base, with 6 bases remaining between them. The length of the CDR3 is 14 residues. CDR3 coding DNA: TGCGCCAGCAGCTTAGCGGGGAACACCGGGGAGCTGTTTTTT. Amino acid sequence: CASSLAGNTGELFF.

This rearrangement joins TRBV11-2 to TRBJ2-6, with 10 nucleotides matching TRBD1. CDR1 and CDR2 (germline): SGHAT, FQNNGV. V dropped 5 bases and J dropped 3; count of bases not matched to a gene: 13. CDR3 length: 19 residues. CDR3 sequence: CASSATAGTGVGGANVLTF. The CDR3 DNA is TGTGCCAGCAGCGCGACCGCCGGGACAGGGGTTGGTGGGGCCAACGTCCTGACTTTC.